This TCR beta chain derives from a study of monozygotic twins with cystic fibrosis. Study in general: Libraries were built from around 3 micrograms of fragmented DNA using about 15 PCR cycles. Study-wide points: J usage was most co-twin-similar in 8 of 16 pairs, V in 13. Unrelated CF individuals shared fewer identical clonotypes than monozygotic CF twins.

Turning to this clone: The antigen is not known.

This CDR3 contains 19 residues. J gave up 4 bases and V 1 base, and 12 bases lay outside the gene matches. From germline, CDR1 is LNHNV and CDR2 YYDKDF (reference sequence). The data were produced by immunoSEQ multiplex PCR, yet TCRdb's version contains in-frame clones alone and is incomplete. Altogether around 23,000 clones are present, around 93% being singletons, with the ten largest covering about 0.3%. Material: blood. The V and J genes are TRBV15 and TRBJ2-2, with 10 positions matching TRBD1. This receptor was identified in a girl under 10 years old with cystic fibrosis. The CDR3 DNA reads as TGTGCCACCAGCAGAGGGGACAGGGGAGTCGGTGCGACCACCGGGGAGCTGTTTTTT. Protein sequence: CATSRGDRGVGATTGELFF.